The 11 T cell receptor beta chains in this list originate from one sample, sequenced in a study of control samples from healthy donors and cancer patients. Data came from immunoSEQ multiplex PCR; TCRdb stores just in-frame clones and leaves some out. This table holds approximately 40,000 clones, around nine tenths found once. Sequenced sample: blood. The receptors were gathered from a woman aged 50 to 60 in good health.

This chain uses TRBV7-3 with TRBJ2-1; D call uncertain. Germline loops: CDR1 SGHTA, CDR2 FQGTGA. CDR3 length: 15 amino acids. V lost 1 base and J lost 0, with 7 bases in between. DNA of the CDR3: TGTGCCAGCAGCTTAATGGTTAGCTCCTACAATGAGCAGTTCTTC. This sequence encodes CASSLMVSSYNEQFF.

The chain joins TRBV9 to TRBJ2-1, with D unclear. This CDR3 spans 15 amino acids. Between the trimmed V and J ends, which lost 4 bases and 0 bases, there was a span of 11 bases. The germline gives CDR1 SGDLS, CDR2 YYNGEE. The CDR3 DNA sequence: TGTGCCAGCAGCCCCCTTACCAACTCCTACAATGAGCAGTTCTTC. Its translation: CASSPLTNSYNEQFF. The full variable domain, rest sourced from reference TRBV9 and TRBJ2-1, is DSGVTQTPKHLITATGQRVTLRCSPRSGDLSVYWYQQSLDQGLQFLIQYYNGEERAKGNILERFSAQQFPDLHSELNLSSLELGDSALYFCASSPLTNSYNEQFFGPGTRLTVL.

The chain couples TRBV28 to TRBJ1-5; D is unclear. CDR3 length equals 13 residues. Trimming pared 3 bases from V and 5 bases from J, leaving 8 bases between. Germline values: CDR1 MDHEN, CDR2 SYDVKM. Here the CDR3 reads CASSLDGYQPQHF. CDR3 nucleotide sequence: TGTGCCAGCAGTTTGGACGGATATCAGCCCCAGCATTTT. Full variable domain (outside the CDR3, taken from reference TRBV28 and TRBJ1-5): DVKVTQSSRYLVKRTGEKVFLECVQDMDHENMFWYRQDPGLGLRLIYFSYDVKMKEKGDIPEGYSVSREKKERFSLILESASTNQTSMYLCASSLDGYQPQHFGDGTRLSIL.

The V and J genes are TRBV5-1 and TRBJ2-3, with 9 bases aligning to TRBD1. Germline CDR1 reads SGHRS; CDR2 reads YFSETQ. The CDR3 spans 17 residues. Trimming at V came to 2 bases and at J to 6 bases, leaving 13 bases not matched to a gene. CDR3 in DNA: TGCGCCAGCAGCTTAGCCGGGACAGGGAGTGGAAGGGATACGCAGTATTTT. This codes for CASSLAGTGSGRDTQYF.

This chain joins TRBV4-2 and TRBJ1-4; D ambiguous. Germline CDR1 LGHNA, CDR2 YNFKEQ. The CDR3 runs to 15 residues. V lost 1 base, J lost 8 bases, and 14 bases lay in between. CDR3 coding DNA: TGTGCCAGCAGCCAAGGGCCCACCCGACGGGAAAAACTGTTTTTT. Amino acids: CASSQGPTRREKLFF.

The chain links TRBV3-1 (or the pseudogene TRBV3-2) to TRBJ1-2; D remains unclear. From germline, CDR1 is LGHDT and CDR2 YNNKEL (reference sequence). The CDR3 length is 14 residues. The ends were cut back, 4 bases at V and 1 base at J, with 10 bases in the middle. In DNA, the CDR3 is TGTGCCAGCAGCCCCGGGTTGGGTAACTATGGCTACACCTTC. Its translation is CASSPGLGNYGYTF.

The chain has TRBV19 and TRBJ1-5, with 8 bases aligning to TRBD1. Germline CDR1 and CDR2: LNHDA and SQIVND (reference sequence). V lost 6 bases, J lost 4 bases, and 14 bases stayed unmatched. This CDR3 has 17 amino acids. This chain's CDR3 is CASSLVGAGGANQPQHF. The CDR3 DNA reads TGTGCCAGTAGCCTGGTGGGGGCAGGGGGCGCAAATCAGCCCCAGCATTTT.

This chain connects TRBV5-1 to TRBJ2-5, with a possible D match to TRBD2 (6 bases). Germline-derived CDR1 and CDR2 are SGHRS and YFSETQ. The V gene lost 5 bases and the J gene lost 4 bases, with 12 bases spanning the gap. This CDR3 contains 13 residues. Written as DNA, the CDR3 is TGCGCCAGCAGAACACTAGCCGGAGAGACCCAGTACTTC. Translated: CASRTLAGETQYF.

This clone has a single count. V usage is TRBV9 and J usage is TRBJ2-7; no reliable D call. Between the trimmed V and J ends, which lost 0 bases and 1 base, there was a span of 11 bases. The CDR3 length is 15 residues. CDR1 SGDLS and CDR2 YYNGEE come from the germline V gene. CDR3 loop: CASSVGVPPSYEQYF. The DNA of the CDR3 is TGTGCCAGCAGCGTAGGAGTCCCCCCGTCCTACGAGCAGTACTTC.

The chain joins TRBV6-6 to TRBJ2-1; possible D gene TRBD1, 6 bases. Between the trimmed V and J ends, which lost 2 bases and 6 bases, there was a span of 14 bases. Germline loops: CDR1 MNHNY, CDR2 SVGAGI (reference sequence). The CDR3 has 15 residues. This chain's CDR3 is CASSYGVAGVNEQFF. Written as DNA, the CDR3 is TGTGCCAGCAGTTACGGAGTCGCAGGGGTCAATGAGCAGTTCTTC.

This rearrangement joins TRBV13 to TRBJ1-2, with TRBD1 matching 7 bases. The germline CDR1 and CDR2 sequences are PRHDT and FYEKMQ (reference sequence). The CDR3 runs 17 residues. Germline trimming cut 4 bases from V and 2 bases from J; bases unmatched to any gene: 13. The CDR3 here is CASSSSGTVVLNYGYTF. DNA of the CDR3: TGTGCCAGCAGCTCGTCCGGGACAGTAGTTTTGAACTATGGCTACACCTTC.